The clone carrying this TCR beta chain was seen only a few times. Its antigen is unidentified. V lost 2 bases and J 2 bases, leaving 16 bases between the germline ends. CDR3 length equals 17 residues. Looked up from germline, CDR1 is MNHNY and CDR2 is SVGAGI (reference sequence). This sample was included in a study of T cell repertoires in cytomegalovirus infection. Each CDR3 protein gets one entry after TCRdb re-called the reads with MiXCR. The repertoire holds about a million distinct CDR3 sequences, with 30% to 40% as singletons. Material: cultured CD8+ T cells from PBMCs, obtained from culture after CMV antigen stimulation. This TCR was sampled from a human donor in good health (CMV status not recorded). Some clones in this sample may be carry-over from other donors' samples. The chain joins TRBV6-6 to TRBJ2-1; tentatively, D is TRBD2 (5 bases). The CDR3 reads CASSYPGLTNPYNEQFF. CDR3 nucleotide sequence: TGTGCCAGCAGTTACCCAGGACTCACCAACCCCTACAATGAGCAGTTCTTC.